This TCR beta chain was sequenced during a study of CD8 T cells in ankylosing spondylitis. V lost 0 bases to trimming and J lost 2 bases, with 13 bases between them. The CDR3 spans 17 residues. Germline V gene sequence: CDR1 LGHNA, CDR2 YSLEER. MiXCR, run by TCRdb on the 5' RACE reads, gives a single entry per CDR3 protein. The repertoire consists of roughly 100,000 distinct CDR3 sequences, with roughly 8.3% occurring once and the leading ten covering roughly 9.9%. This clonotype was recorded many times. V usage is TRBV4-3 and J usage is TRBJ2-2, with D uncertain. The material sequenced was blood, either unsorted or a sorted T cell fraction (not recorded which). The sequence derives from a male donor with ankylosing spondylitis or in good health (not recorded which). This chain's CDR3 is CASSQDPGALNTGELFF. The CDR3 DNA is TGCGCCAGCAGCCAAGACCCGGGCGCGCTTAACACCGGGGAGCTGTTTTTT.